A single sample is the source of the 6 T cell receptor beta chains below, sequenced in a study of blood T cell repertoires in COVID-19. The assay was immunoSEQ multiplex PCR, and TCRdb's table has in-frame clones only and misses some. Of under 200,000 clones detected, 89% appear once; the ten largest clones hold less than 0.85%. Sequences were obtained from PBMCs or T cells enriched from blood (not recorded which). The receptors originated from a woman between 18 and 29 years old who had recovered from COVID-19.

The chain has TRBV6-5 and TRBJ1-2; D is ambiguous. The ends were cut back, 6 bases at V and 1 base at J, with 12 bases in the middle. The CDR3 has 14 residues. CDR1 MNHEY and CDR2 SVGAGI come from the germline V gene. DNA of the CDR3: TGTGCCAGCAGCCGGGTCGGGAGTAACTATGGCTACACCTTC. Residues: CASSRVGSNYGYTF.

J is TRBJ2-1 and V is TRBV18; D may be TRBD1 (6 bases). This CDR3 comprises 15 residues. Germline V gene data show CDR1 as KGHSH and CDR2 as LQKENI. Trimming stripped 4 bases from V and 7 bases from J, with 17 bases between. DNA for the CDR3: TGTGCCAGCTCACAAACCCGGACAGCCCGAAATGAGCAGTTCTTC. It encodes CASSQTRTARNEQFF.

This clone was seen once. The CDR3 DNA sequence: TGTGCCTGGGAATGGGGCCCTAACAGGGAGGCTTTCTTT. Translated: CAWEWGPNREAFF. This sequence joins TRBV30 and TRBJ1-1, with D possibly being TRBD1 (6 bases). This CDR3 region has 13 residues. Trimming stripped 5 bases from V and 11 bases from J, with 21 bases between. Per the germline V gene, CDR1 is GTSNPN and CDR2 is SVGIG (reference sequence).

The J gene is TRBJ2-5, the V gene TRBV28, with 10 positions matching TRBD2. The germline gives CDR1 MDHEN, CDR2 SYDVKM. The CDR3 runs to 17 residues. Trimming at V came to 4 bases and at J to 2 bases, leaving 10 bases not matched to a gene. CDR3: CASSSPGEAGGQETQYF. The CDR3 DNA sequence: TGTGCCAGCAGTTCGCCGGGGGAAGCGGGAGGGCAAGAGACCCAGTACTTC.

This rearrangement joins TRBV7-2 to TRBJ2-1, with 11 positions matching TRBD2. Germline CDR1 reads SGHTA; CDR2 reads FQGNSA. CDR3 size: 15 residues. With 7 bases clipped from V and 5 bases from J, the junction kept 7 bases outside the gene matches. The CDR3 region is CASITGTSGHNEQFF. CDR3 in DNA: TGTGCCAGCATCACAGGGACTAGCGGACACAATGAGCAGTTCTTC.

As concerns this clone: Relative to the germline gene, one junction end is altered; a read error may explain this. Other nucleotide sequences from this sample produce the same CDR3. The V gene is TRBV28, the J gene TRBJ2-2; weak D call: TRBD1 (6 bases). There are 16 residues in the CDR3. The germline gives CDR1 MDHEN, CDR2 SYDVKM. The DNA of the CDR3 is TGTGCCAGCAGGTCCTCCGGGACAATGAACACCGGGGAACTGTTTTTT. Its protein product is CASRSSGTMNTGELFF.